This T cell receptor (beta chain) stems from a study of T cells after yellow fever vaccination (dated by TCRdb to between 2018 and 2021). As for the study more broadly: Libraries from fractions with low cell numbers were prepared with the SMART-Seq v4 Ultra Low Input RNA kit. To follow T-cell clones before and after both primary and booster YFV17D yellow fever vaccination, bulk TCR alpha and beta repertoires underwent longitudinal sequencing. Blood was drawn at multiple timepoints before and after primary and secondary immunization, with bulk PBMC replicates and cell subsets isolated. Two healthy male donors, one aged 18 to 30 and one aged 30 to 40 years, made up the cohort. The full study reports these points: Most clones expanded after primary vaccination (96% of CD4 and around nine tenths of CD8) were re-detected after the booster, suggesting that broad memory maintenance occurred. Because only a couple of donors were included in the study, the extent to which the findings can be generalized is limited. Because abundant contaminating clonotypes from the bulk population could be contained in FACS-sorted repertoires, computational filtering was required. Compared with the primary T-cell response, the secondary T-cell response was faster but weaker, reaching its peak on day 5 rather than on day 15. A small fraction of clonotypes appeared in both the CD4 and CD8 compartments, likely as a result of convergent recombination.

The run used an Illumina NovaSeq 6000. Synthesis of TCR cDNA relied on 5'RACE template switching, a step that introduced a universal primer site along with unique molecular identifiers. Priming of cDNA synthesis was performed from both the TCR alpha and TCR beta constant segments. Library amplification used two PCR steps, and the second PCR step added sample barcodes and sequencing adapters. Libraries were sequenced on Illumina HiSeq 2500 (2x100 bp) or NovaSeq (2x150 bp). Concerning the study's data processing: Demultiplexing of reads and collapsing into UMI consensus sequences were performed with MIGEC, and V(D)J alignment was carried out with MiXCR. Clonotypes responding to the vaccine were identified with edgeR on replicate PBMC samples, with the criteria of FDR below 0.01 and a log2 fold change above 5 up to day 15. Each bulk clonotype received a CD4 or CD8 identity based on whether the sequenced CD4 or CD8 repertoire contained that clonotype at higher abundance. TCRdb trimmed the raw reads at Q25, called clones with MiXCR and kept productive beta chains. Rows matching on CDR3 protein sequence are summarized as one entry with the most common DNA and genes. The V and J calls reflect TCRdb's pipeline rather than the authors' work. The sample table contains about 320,000 distinct CDR3 sequences; only one count was recorded for roughly a tenth of them. Jointly, the top ten make up approximately 3% of the sample.

Relative to germline, V is 0 bases shorter and J is 10 bases shorter, with 12 bases between their ends. Looking up the germline V gene yields CDR1 MGHRA and CDR2 YSYEKL. The CDR3, cysteine through phenylalanine, is 14 amino acids long. The DNA shown is the 42-base CDR3, in frame from base 1. This specimen's treatment or condition label, per the study, means: live attenuated yellow fever vaccine strain. A standard Ficoll-Paque protocol was used to isolate PBMCs from peripheral blood. Dynabeads CD4 and CD8 positive selection kits were used to isolate the CD4 and CD8 T-cell fractions. RNA was extracted with TriZol from bulk PBMCs, CD4 and CD8 fractions, and dextramer-positive and dextramer-negative fractions. Points on this clonotype: Which antigen it targets is not known. There are no base qualities to consult, and no much larger clone falls within one base.

Here the sequenced sample was CD4+ T cells sorted from PBMCs, taken 45 days after the yellow fever booster vaccination. The chain is encoded by TRBV4-1 joined to TRBJ1-4; TRBD1 could be the D gene, as 5 bases match. This sequence originates from a man aged 18-30 years who received the YFV17D yellow fever vaccine. Read as DNA, the sequence is TGCGCCAGCAGCCAAGATGGGGGTCTGGGAAAACTGTTTTTT. Protein translation: CASSQDGGLGKLFF.